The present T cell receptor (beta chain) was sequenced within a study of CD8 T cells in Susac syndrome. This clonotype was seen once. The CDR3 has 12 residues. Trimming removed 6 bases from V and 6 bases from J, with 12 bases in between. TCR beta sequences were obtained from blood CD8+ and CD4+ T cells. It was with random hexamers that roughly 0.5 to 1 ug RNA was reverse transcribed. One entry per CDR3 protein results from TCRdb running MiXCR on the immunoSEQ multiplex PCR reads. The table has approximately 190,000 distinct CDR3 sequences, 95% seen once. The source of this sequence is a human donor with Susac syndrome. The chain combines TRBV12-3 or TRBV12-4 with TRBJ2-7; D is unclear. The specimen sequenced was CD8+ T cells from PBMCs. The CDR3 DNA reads TGTGCCAGCAGCCCTGAAGGAATCGAGCAGTACTTC. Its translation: CASSPEGIEQYF.